These 30 T cell receptor beta chains originate from one sample sequenced in a study of tumor and adjacent non-tumor tissue in lung cancer. RNA was extracted from bulk tissue without any cell sorting. Three rounds of nested PCR, following a modified ARM-PCR protocol, produced the TCRbeta library. TCRdb recomputed calls from the multiplex PCR reads with MiXCR, one row per CDR3 protein. In the table there are around 70,000 distinct CDR3 sequences, about 80% of which are singletons. Sample: lung tumor tissue. The receptors come from a man between 60 and 70 years old with non-small cell lung cancer.

V gene TRBV7-9 combines with J gene TRBJ1-1; D gene uncertain. The germline V and J ends were trimmed by 5 bases and 6 bases, with 16 bases remaining between them. CDR3 length: 14 amino acids. CDR1 SEHNR and CDR2 FQNEAQ come from the germline V gene (reference sequence). CDR3 coding DNA: TGTGCCAGCAGCACCCATGTGGATATTTCTGAAGCTTTCTTT. Its translation: CASSTHVDISEAFF.

On this clonotype: The junction shows a germline mismatch at one end, possibly a read error. The chain links TRBV29-1 to TRBJ1-5; the D gene is possibly TRBD1 (6 bases). The CDR3 length is 14 residues. Germline V gene sequence: CDR1 SQVTM, CDR2 ANQGSEA. The CDR3 DNA reads TGCAGCGTGAGCGGGGGTGGGGGCAAACAGCCCCAGCATTTT. Its protein product is CSVSGGGGKQPQHF.

Worth noting for this clonotype: One end of the junction varies from germline; a read error may be responsible. This sequence joins TRBV6-1 and TRBJ1-2; D possibly corresponds to TRBD1 (5 bases). CDR3 length: 13 residues. Germline-derived CDR1 and CDR2 are MNHNS and SASEGT. CDR3 in DNA: TGTGCCAGCGACCGTGAGGGGTCTAGTGGCTACATCTTC. Protein: CASDREGSSGYIF.

About this clonotype itself: An end of the junction does not agree with germline; a read error may underlie this. V usage is TRBV11-1 and J usage is TRBJ2-2; perhaps TRBD2 as D (6 bases). Germline loops: CDR1 SGHAT, CDR2 FQDESV (reference sequence). CDR3 length: 14 amino acids. The CDR3 nucleotides are TGTGGCAGCAGCTTAACTAGCAGGACCGGGGAGCTGTTTTTT. It specifies CGSSLTSRTGELFF.

This clonotype was recorded a few times. Relative to the germline gene, one junction end is altered; a read error may explain this. The chain has TRBV6-6 and TRBJ2-3; D remains ambiguous. CDR1 is MNHNY and CDR2 is SVGAGI in the germline V gene (reference sequence). The CDR3 covers 12 residues. The CDR3 spells CVSRTQTDTQYF. CDR3 coding DNA: TGTGTCAGCAGGACCCAAACAGATACACAGTATTTT.

Comment on this clonotype: One end of the junction does not line up with germline, which may come from a read error. The rearrangement joins TRBV6-1 to TRBJ1-5; D unclear. The length of the CDR3 is 16 residues. Germline CDR1 and CDR2: MNHNS and SASEGT. Written as DNA, the CDR3 is TGTGCCAGCAGTCCCCCGATCTTCAATAGCGATCAGCCCCAGCATTTT. Protein: CASSPPIFNSDQPQHF.

V usage is TRBV10-3 and J usage is TRBJ2-7, with D perhaps being TRBD1 or TRBD2 (6 bases each). This CDR3 region has 17 residues. CDR1 ENHRY and CDR2 SYGVKD come from the germline V gene. Trimming took 7 bases from V and 3 from J, leaving 25 bases between them. CDR3 DNA sequence: TGTGCCATCATAGGACAGTCCGGGAGCAAAGATATCTACGAGCAGTACTTC. It specifies CAIIGQSGSKDIYEQYF.

This clonotype has a handful of counts. A much larger clone sits a single nucleotide away, making a read error possible. The chain has TRBV10-2 and TRBJ1-1; D is possibly TRBD1 (5 bases). The CDR3 consists of 14 residues. CDR1 is WSHSY and CDR2 is SAAADI in the germline V gene. The CDR3 reads CASVGGGMNNEAFF. For the CDR3, the DNA is TGCGCCAGTGTCGGGGGGGGGATGAACAATGAAGCTTTCTTT.

About this clonotype: At one boundary the junction diverges from the germline segment, which might be a read error. V is TRBV6-5 and J is TRBJ2-7; D is possibly TRBD1 or TRBD2 (5 bases each). The CDR3 has 15 residues. In germline, CDR1 is MNHEY, CDR2 SVGAGI. The CDR3 loop is CASSYGADQVYEQYF. CDR3 DNA sequence: TGTGCTAGCAGTTACGGGGCTGATCAGGTTTACGAGCAGTACTTC.

V gene TRBV9 combines with J gene TRBJ2-5; TRBD2 agrees at 11 bases. The ends lost 2 bases at V and 9 bases at J; junction bases unmatched: 9. The germline gives CDR1 SGDLS, CDR2 YYNGEE. This CDR3 spans 15 amino acids. CDR3 DNA sequence: TGTGCCAGCAGCGTGGGGGCTAGCGGGGGGTCGGCCCAGTACTTC. Translation: CASSVGASGGSAQYF.

Notes on this clonotype: Mismatch with germline at one junction end may stem from a read error. The chain combines TRBV12-3 or TRBV12-4 with TRBJ2-1; D unclear. The CDR3 is 15 residues long. CDR3: CASSFPQQDHNGQFF. The CDR3, as DNA: TGTGCCAGCAGTTTCCCACAGCAGGACCACAATGGGCAGTTCTTC.

On this clonotype: The CDR3 ends on some other residue instead of the conserved phenylalanine or tryptophan, so this is likely a read error. This rearrangement joins TRBV20-1 to TRBJ2-7, with D perhaps being TRBD1 or TRBD2 (5 bases each). The V gene's germline CDR1 is DFQATT and CDR2 SNEGSKA (reference sequence). V dropped 7 bases and J dropped 0 bases, with 16 bases sitting between them. The CDR3 has 14 residues. CDR3: CSGDPGTRSYEQYL. CDR3 DNA sequence: TGCAGTGGTGACCCCGGGACCCGCTCCTACGAGCAGTACCTC.

About this clonotype itself: This clone may be a read error of a much larger clone one base away. The V gene is TRBV29-1, the J gene TRBJ2-1; no clear D. Germline V lookup: CDR1 SQVTM, CDR2 ANQGSEA. The CDR3 contains 14 residues. CDR3 region: CSVDKDSSYNERFF. The CDR3 DNA sequence: TGCAGCGTTGATAAGGATAGCTCCTACAATGAGCGGTTCTTC.

On this clonotype itself: The junction departs from the called germline gene at one end, perhaps through a read error. V gene TRBV6-5 combines with J gene TRBJ2-7; 10 bases line up with TRBD1. CDR3 size: 15 residues. Germline loops: CDR1 MNHEY, CDR2 SVGAGI. CDR3 in DNA: TGTGCCAGCGGTTACGGCGGGACAGGGGTGGGCAAGCAGTACTTC. This translates into CASGYGGTGVGKQYF.

J is TRBJ2-1 and V is TRBV20-1; D gene uncertain. Trimming removed 0 bases from V and 15 bases from J, with 15 bases in between. From germline, CDR1 is DFQATT and CDR2 SNEGSKA (reference sequence). The CDR3 spans 12 residues. CDR3 in DNA: TGCAGTGCTAGAGATATAGGAGTTGAGTTGTTCTTC. This translates into CSARDIGVELFF.

The table lists this clonotype with a few counts. A read error may be the cause here, since a much bigger clone is one base away. The rearrangement joins TRBV6-5 to TRBJ2-2, with a possible D match to TRBD1 (5 bases). The CDR3 is made up of 15 amino acids. Germline-derived CDR1 and CDR2 are MNHEY and SVGAGI. V was cut by 4 bases and J by 6 bases, with 15 bases left in between. This CDR3 is CASSSTPTVSGELFF. DNA for the CDR3: TGTGCCAGCAGTTCAACCCCGACAGTCTCCGGGGAGCTGTTTTTT.

This chain connects TRBV20-1 to TRBJ2-1; TRBD2 is a possible D gene (5 bases). Germline assignment: CDR1 DFQATT and CDR2 SNEGSKA (reference sequence). There are 14 residues in the CDR3. V lost 1 base to trimming and J lost 10 bases, with 17 bases between them. CDR3 in DNA: TGCAGTGCTAGAGGTACCGGGAAAGATAGCGAGCAGTTCTTC. As protein: CSARGTGKDSEQFF.

Remarks on this clonotype: A much larger clone lies a single base off, so this may be a read error. The CDR3 does not close with the conserved phenylalanine or tryptophan, likely indicating a read error. The chain couples TRBV5-4 to TRBJ2-4; D possibly uses TRBD1 or TRBD2 (6 bases each). The CDR3 contains 17 residues. Trimming stripped 4 bases from V and 2 bases from J, with 19 bases between. Germline CDR1 is SGHNT and CDR2 is YYREEE (reference sequence). The CDR3 bases are TGTGCCAGCAGCCAGGGACCTAGGGGGGTATCCAAAAACATTCAGTACTTA. Amino acids: CASSQGPRGVSKNIQYL.

Worth noting for this clonotype: This may be a read error: a much more frequent sequence differs by one nucleotide. The chain carries TRBV20-1 and TRBJ1-1; D uncertain. Germline CDR1 reads DFQATT; CDR2 reads SNEGSKA (reference sequence). This CDR3 has 12 residues. The V end lost 7 bases, the J end lost 6 bases, and 15 bases lay between the germline ends. The CDR3 DNA is TGCAGTGTTATGGCAGTGGAGGCTGAAGCTTTCTTT. Residues: CSVMAVEAEAFF.

This clonotype came up once. At one end, the junction sequence differs from germline, possibly due to a read error. The chain has TRBV20-1 and TRBJ2-2, with 9 bases identical to TRBD2. CDR3 size: 16 residues. From germline, CDR1 is DFQATT and CDR2 SNEGSKA (reference sequence). In DNA form, the CDR3 reads TGCAGCGCTACTTTGGCGGGAGGGCCGGAGACCGGGGTGCTGTTTTTT. Protein product: CSATLAGGPETGVLFF.

As to this clonotype: Since no conserved phenylalanine or tryptophan closes the CDR3, a read error is the likely cause. The chain carries TRBV6-5 and TRBJ2-7, with D possibly matching TRBD1 (6 bases). Germline V lookup: CDR1 MNHEY, CDR2 SVGAGI. The CDR3 sequence is 13 residues long. The CDR3 sequence is CASSLTGLGEQYL. The CDR3 nucleotides read TGTGCCAGTAGTTTAACAGGGCTGGGCGAGCAGTACCTC.

Worth noting for this clonotype: The junction departs from the called germline gene at one end, perhaps through a read error. The chain links TRBV28 to TRBJ2-2; TRBD1 matches at 7 bases. Germline CDR1 reads MDHEN; CDR2 reads SYDVKM. The CDR3 spans 15 residues. In nucleotides, the CDR3 is TGTACCAGCTCAAAGACAGGGTTGAACACCGGGGAGCTGTTTTTT. It yields the protein CTSSKTGLNTGELFF.

There are many counts of this clonotype. The chain links TRBV11-3 to TRBJ2-5, with 7 nucleotides matching TRBD1. CDR3 length: 14 residues. The trim removed 6 bases at V and 2 bases at J, leaving 6 bases unmatched. The germline gives CDR1 SGHNT, CDR2 YENEEA. CDR3 in amino acids: CASRPRQGQETQYF. The CDR3 nucleotides read TGTGCCAGCAGACCTAGACAGGGACAAGAGACCCAGTACTTC. Full variable domain (outside the CDR3, taken from reference TRBV11-3 and TRBJ2-5): EAGVVQSPRYKIIEKKQPVAFWCNPISGHNTLYWYLQNLGQGPELLIRYENEEAVDDSQLPKDRFSAERLKGVDSTLKIQPAELGDSAVYLCASRPRQGQETQYFGPGTRLLVL.

About this clonotype itself: One junction end disagrees with the germline gene, perhaps due to a read error. The V and J genes are TRBV6-5 and TRBJ2-7; D may be TRBD1 or TRBD2 (5 bases each). The CDR3 sequence is 15 residues long. Germline V CDR1 and CDR2: MNHEY, SVGAGI. This CDR3 reads CARSYGAGQVYEKYF. CDR3 nucleotides: TGTGCCAGAAGTTACGGGGCTGGGCAGGTTTACGAGAAGTACTTC.

A word on this clonotype: This could be a read error, since a much larger clone is one nucleotide away. This chain uses TRBV5-5 with TRBJ1-1; no clear D gene. The germline CDR1 and CDR2 sequences are SGHKS and YYEKEE (reference sequence). The V gene lost 4 bases and the J gene lost 13 bases, with 14 bases spanning the gap. The CDR3 extends over 11 amino acids. CDR3 protein: CASSLDGKDFF. CDR3 nucleotides: TGTGCCAGCAGCCTTGATGGAAAGGATTTCTTT.

A note on this clonotype: Possible read error: a much larger clone is one base away. The chain joins TRBV5-1 to TRBJ2-7; D unresolved. CDR3 size: 12 residues. Germline values: CDR1 SGHRS, CDR2 YFSETQ. V lost 0 bases and J lost 6, with 7 bases in between. The DNA of the CDR3 is TGCGCCAGCAGCTTGGCAGACTTCGAGCAGTACTTC. This gives the protein CASSLADFEQYF.

The chain is built from TRBV6-1 and TRBJ2-7; possibly TRBD1 for D (5 bases). Germline V lookup: CDR1 MNHNS, CDR2 SASEGT. This CDR3 has 12 residues. V dropped 10 bases and J dropped 4 bases, with 14 bases sitting between them. The CDR3: CANRIFSYEQYF. In DNA form, the CDR3 reads TGTGCCAACAGGATATTCTCTTACGAGCAGTACTTC.

This clonotype was counted many times. The chain's CDR3 is CASGLDTSGSPNEQFF. Written as DNA, the CDR3 is TGTGCTAGTGGTTTGGACACTAGCGGGAGTCCCAATGAGCAGTTCTTC. V is TRBV12-5 and J is TRBJ2-1, with 11 bases matching TRBD2. The V gene's germline CDR1 is LGHNT and CDR2 FRNRAP. The CDR3 is 16 amino acids. The J segment lost 6 bases and the V segment lost 1 base, leaving 5 bases of the junction unmatched. The whole variable domain, remainder taken from reference TRBV12-5 and TRBJ2-1, is DARVTQTPRHKVTEMGQEVTMRCQPILGHNTVFWYRQTMMQGLELLAYFRNRAPLDDSGMPKDRFSAEMPDATLATLKIQPSEPRDSAVYFCASGLDTSGSPNEQFFGPGTRLTVL.

A few counts support this clonotype. V and J are TRBV20-1 and TRBJ2-7, with 7 positions matching TRBD1. V dropped 4 bases and J dropped 5; count of bases not matched to a gene: 17. Germline assignment: CDR1 DFQATT and CDR2 SNEGSKA (reference sequence). The CDR3 sequence is 16 residues long. The DNA of the CDR3 is TGCAGTGCTACCTCGCTATGGGACAGTGGTTGGGACGAGCAGTACTTC. Translation gives CSATSLWDSGWDEQYF.

This clonotype was recorded a few times. A much larger clone lies a single base off, so this may be a read error. The chain is built from TRBV5-4 and TRBJ2-1; 10 bases agree with TRBD1. The germline V gene encodes CDR1 SGHNT and CDR2 YYREEE (reference sequence). V lost 6 bases and J lost 11; bases outside the gene matches: 11. This CDR3 comprises 14 residues. The CDR3 loop is CASNWDRGRSKQFF. The DNA of the CDR3 is TGTGCCAGCAACTGGGACAGGGGACGTTCTAAGCAGTTCTTC.